The rows below give T cell receptor beta chains drawn from one sample of a study of blood T cell repertoires in COVID-19. Using immunoSEQ multiplex PCR, the repertoire was profiled, and TCRdb retains in-frame clones only, with some absent. The table records 200,000 to 300,000 clones, less than 90% of them present only once. Specimen: peripheral blood. Receptor source: a man between 25 and 39 years old with active or convalescent COVID-19. Each CDR3 is given with its conserved first and last residue. D genes are given only for firm matches. Expanded clones are given a class, and other clones once, few, many or no size at all.

V gene	clone size	J gene	D gene	CDR3 DNA	CDR3 protein
TRBV5-6	.	TRBJ2-7	TRBD1	TGTGCCAGCAGCTTGGGGCCAGACAGGGGCGAGCAGTACTTC	CASSLGPDRGEQYF
TRBV19	.	TRBJ2-2	TRBD1	TGTGCCAGTAGTACCCGGGACAGGAACACCGGGGAGCTGTTTTTT	CASSTRDRNTGELFF
TRBV5-1	.	TRBJ2-2	TRBD2	TGCGCCAGCAGCCTCGCAGCGGGGGGCAGCACCGGGGAGCTGTTTTTT	CASSLAAGGSTGELFF
TRBV9	.	TRBJ2-1	TRBD2	TGTGCCAGCAACAAACTAGCGGGGGACTACAATGAGCAGTTCTTC	CASNKLAGDYNEQFF
TRBV4-1	.	TRBJ1-4	TRBD1	TGCGCCAGCAGTCGGGACAGGATTCATGAAAAACTGTTTTTT	CASSRDRIHEKLFF
TRBV4-3	.	TRBJ1-6	TRBD1	TGCGCCAGCAGCCCGAGACAGGGGCTTGGTTCACCCCTCCACTTT	CASSPRQGLGSPLHF
TRBV6-5	.	TRBJ1-1	.	TGTGCCAGCAGACTCGCTCGGAACACTGAAGCTTTCTTT	CASRLARNTEAFF
TRBV3-1/TRBV3-2	few	TRBJ1-5	.	TGTGCCAGACCTGACGCACCAGGGCCCAATCAGCCCCAGCATTTT	CARPDAPGPNQPQHF
TRBV7-2	.	TRBJ1-4	TRBD1	TGTGCCAGCAGCTCCTATTATGGGACAGTCGATGAAAAACTGTTTTTT	CASSSYYGTVDEKLFF
TRBV6-5	.	TRBJ1-2	TRBD1	TGTGCCAGCGCGAGAGGGACAGGGGGCTATGGCTACACCTTC	CASARGTGGYGYTF
TRBV7-9	.	TRBJ1-1	.	TGTGCCAGCAGCTTCTCGAACACTGAAGCTTTCTTT	CASSFSNTEAFF
TRBV13	.	TRBJ1-2	.	TGTGCCAGCAGCTTAGGCGTAAATGGCTACACCTTC	CASSLGVNGYTF
TRBV30	.	TRBJ1-5	.	TGTGCCTGGAGTCACGACAGGAATCAGCCCCAGCATTTT	CAWSHDRNQPQHF
TRBV7-2	.	TRBJ1-2	.	TGTGCCAGCAGCAAATTCGGGGGAGGGGACACCTTC	CASSKFGGGDTF
TRBV29-1	.	TRBJ2-3	.	TGCAGCGTTGTCCCCGCCAAGGGGGGGACCACAGATACGCAGTATTTT	CSVVPAKGGTTDTQYF
TRBV19	.	TRBJ2-2	TRBD1	TGTGCCAGTAGTTGGGACAGGGGGTTAGACACCGGGGAGCTGTTTTTT	CASSWDRGLDTGELFF
TRBV11-3	.	TRBJ2-2	.	TGTGCCAGCAGCACAGGGACGCCAGCGAACACCGGGGAGCTGTTTTTT	CASSTGTPANTGELFF
TRBV30	.	TRBJ2-3	TRBD1	TGTGCCTGGGGATCCGGGACAGGCTCCGGGGGGCAGTATTTT	CAWGSGTGSGGQYF
TRBV21-1	.	TRBJ2-7	.	TGTGCCAGCAGCAAAGGTGGCCGCTGCTACGAGCAGTACTTC	CASSKGGRCYEQYF
TRBV27	.	TRBJ1-1	.	TGTGCCAGCAGTACACAGGGAGGGGGCACTGAAGCTTTCTTT	CASSTQGGGTEAFF
TRBV5-1	.	TRBJ1-2	.	TGCGCCAGCAGACATAACACAGATACTAACTATGGCTACACCTTC	CASRHNTDTNYGYTF
TRBV4-3	.	TRBJ1-5	.	TGCGCCAGCAGCCAAGATTGGCAGGGGATTCAGCCCCAGCATTTT	CASSQDWQGIQPQHF